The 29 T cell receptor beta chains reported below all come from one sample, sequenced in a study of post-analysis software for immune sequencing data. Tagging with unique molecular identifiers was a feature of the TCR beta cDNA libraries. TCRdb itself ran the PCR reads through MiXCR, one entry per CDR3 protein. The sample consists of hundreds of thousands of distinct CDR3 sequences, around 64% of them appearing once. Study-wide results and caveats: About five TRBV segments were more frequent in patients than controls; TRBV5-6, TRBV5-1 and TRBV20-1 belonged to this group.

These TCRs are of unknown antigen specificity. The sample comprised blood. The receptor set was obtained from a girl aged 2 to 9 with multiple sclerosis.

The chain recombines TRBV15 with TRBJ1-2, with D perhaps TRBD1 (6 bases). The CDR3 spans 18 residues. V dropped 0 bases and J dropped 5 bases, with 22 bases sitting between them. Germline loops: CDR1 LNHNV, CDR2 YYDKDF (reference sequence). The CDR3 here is CATSRDPGGQNLLYGYTF. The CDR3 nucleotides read TGTGCCACCAGCAGAGATCCGGGGGGGCAAAACCTGCTATATGGCTACACCTTC.

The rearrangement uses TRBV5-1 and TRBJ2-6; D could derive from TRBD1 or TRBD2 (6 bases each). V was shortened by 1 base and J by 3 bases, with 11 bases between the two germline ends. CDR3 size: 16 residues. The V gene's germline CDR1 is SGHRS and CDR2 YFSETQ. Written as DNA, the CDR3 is TGCGCCAGCAGCTTGTTCAGGGGAGGTGGGGCCAACGTCCTGACTTTC. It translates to CASSLFRGGGANVLTF.

This CDR3 is CASRSTTGSTNEQFF. The CDR3 bases are TGTGCCAGCAGGTCAACAACAGGGAGTACTAATGAGCAGTTCTTC. The rearrangement joins TRBV7-6 to TRBJ2-1, with a tentative D call TRBD1 (6 bases). This CDR3 contains 15 residues. V shed 6 bases and J shed 7 bases, with 19 bases lying between them. CDR1 and CDR2 from the germline V gene are SGHVS and FNYEAQ.

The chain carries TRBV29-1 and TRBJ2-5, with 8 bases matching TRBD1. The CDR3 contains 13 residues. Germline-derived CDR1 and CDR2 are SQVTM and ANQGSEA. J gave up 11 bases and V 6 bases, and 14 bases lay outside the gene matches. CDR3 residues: CSVTGGFVDEQYF. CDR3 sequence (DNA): TGCAGCGTCACAGGGGGTTTTGTAGATGAGCAGTACTTC. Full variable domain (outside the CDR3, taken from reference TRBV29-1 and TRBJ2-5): SAVISQKPSRDICQRGTSLTIQCQVDSQVTMMFWYRQQPGQSLTLIATANQGSEATYESGFVIDKFPISRPNLTFSTLTVSNMSPEDSSIYLCSVTGGFVDEQYFGPGTRLLVL.

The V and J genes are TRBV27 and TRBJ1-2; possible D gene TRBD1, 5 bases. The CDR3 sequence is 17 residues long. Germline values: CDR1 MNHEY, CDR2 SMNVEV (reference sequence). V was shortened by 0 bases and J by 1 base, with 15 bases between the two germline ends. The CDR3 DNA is TGTGCCAGCAGTTTATCTACAGGACATGGGGTTAACTATGGCTACACCTTC. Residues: CASSLSTGHGVNYGYTF.

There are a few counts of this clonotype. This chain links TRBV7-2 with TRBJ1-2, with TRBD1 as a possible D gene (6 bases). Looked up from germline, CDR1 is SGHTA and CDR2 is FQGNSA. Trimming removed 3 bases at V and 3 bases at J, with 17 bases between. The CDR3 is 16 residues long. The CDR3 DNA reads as TGTGCCAGCAGCTTCGACAGGAGGCGAACGGACTATGGCTACACCTTC. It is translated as CASSFDRRRTDYGYTF. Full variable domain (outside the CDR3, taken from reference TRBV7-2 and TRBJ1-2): GAGVSQSPSNKVTEKGKDVELRCDPISGHTALYWYRQSLGQGLEFLIYFQGNSAPDKSGLPSDRFSAERTGGSVSTLTIQRTQQEDSAVYLCASSFDRRRTDYGYTFGSGTRLTVV.

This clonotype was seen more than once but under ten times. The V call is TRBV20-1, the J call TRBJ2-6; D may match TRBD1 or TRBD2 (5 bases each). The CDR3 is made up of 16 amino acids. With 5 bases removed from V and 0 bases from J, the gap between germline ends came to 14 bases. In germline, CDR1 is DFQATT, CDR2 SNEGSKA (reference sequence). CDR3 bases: TGCAGTGCTGGGGGAGCGGCCCACTCTGGGGCCAACGTCCTGACTTTC. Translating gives CSAGGAAHSGANVLTF.

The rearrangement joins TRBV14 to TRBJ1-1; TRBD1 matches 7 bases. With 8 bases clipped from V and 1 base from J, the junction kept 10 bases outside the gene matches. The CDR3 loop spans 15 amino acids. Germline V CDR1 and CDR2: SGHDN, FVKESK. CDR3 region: CASSPRRDRNTEAFF. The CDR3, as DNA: TGTGCCAGCTCACCCCGCCGGGACAGGAACACTGAAGCTTTCTTT.

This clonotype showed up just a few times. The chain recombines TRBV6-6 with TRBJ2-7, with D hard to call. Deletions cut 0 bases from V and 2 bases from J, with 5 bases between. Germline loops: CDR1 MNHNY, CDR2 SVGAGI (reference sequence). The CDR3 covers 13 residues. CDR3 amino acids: CASSYSGTYEQYF. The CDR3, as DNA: TGTGCCAGCAGTTACTCGGGCACCTACGAGCAGTACTTC.

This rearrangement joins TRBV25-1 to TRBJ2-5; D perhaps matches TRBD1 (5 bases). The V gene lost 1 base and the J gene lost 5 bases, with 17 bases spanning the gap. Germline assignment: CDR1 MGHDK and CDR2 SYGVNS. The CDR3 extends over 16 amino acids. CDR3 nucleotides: TGTGCCAGCAGTGAATTGGAAGGGGCCGAACAGGAGACCCAGTACTTC. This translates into CASSELEGAEQETQYF.

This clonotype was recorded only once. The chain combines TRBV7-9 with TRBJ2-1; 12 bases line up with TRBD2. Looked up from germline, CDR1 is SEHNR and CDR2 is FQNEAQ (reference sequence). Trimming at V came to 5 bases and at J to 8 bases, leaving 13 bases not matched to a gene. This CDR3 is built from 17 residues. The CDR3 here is CASSPAGLAGRRDEQFF. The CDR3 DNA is TGTGCCAGCAGCCCCGCAGGACTAGCGGGACGGCGAGATGAGCAGTTCTTC.

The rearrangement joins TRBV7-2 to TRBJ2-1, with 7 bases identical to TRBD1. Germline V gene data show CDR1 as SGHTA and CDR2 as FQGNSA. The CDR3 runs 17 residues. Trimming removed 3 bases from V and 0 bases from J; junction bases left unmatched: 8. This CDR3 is CASSFGQEVSSYNEQFF. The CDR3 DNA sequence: TGTGCCAGCAGCTTTGGACAGGAGGTTAGCTCCTACAATGAGCAGTTCTTC.

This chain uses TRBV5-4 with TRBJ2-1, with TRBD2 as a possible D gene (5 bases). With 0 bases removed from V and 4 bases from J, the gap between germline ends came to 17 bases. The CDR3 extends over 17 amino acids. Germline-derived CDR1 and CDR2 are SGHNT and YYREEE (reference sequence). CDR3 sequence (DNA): TGTGCCAGCAGCTTGGACCATTGGCCGAGGGTTTACAATGAGCAGTTCTTC. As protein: CASSLDHWPRVYNEQFF.

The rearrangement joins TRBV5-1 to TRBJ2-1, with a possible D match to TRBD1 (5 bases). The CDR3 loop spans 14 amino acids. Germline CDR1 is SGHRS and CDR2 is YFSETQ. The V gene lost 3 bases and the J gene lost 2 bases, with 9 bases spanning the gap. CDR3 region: CASSSADTYNEQFF. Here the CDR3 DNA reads TGCGCCAGCAGCTCGGCGGACACCTACAATGAGCAGTTCTTC. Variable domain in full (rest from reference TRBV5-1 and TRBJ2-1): KAGVTQTPRYLIKTRGQQVTLSCSPISGHRSVSWYQQTPGQGLQFLFEYFSETQRNKGNFPGRFSGRQFSNSRSEMNVSTLELGDSALYLCASSSADTYNEQFFGPGTRLTVL.

The CDR3 region has the DNA TGCAGCGTTGGGCATCCAGACGCAACTAATGAAAAACTGTTTTTT. Protein sequence: CSVGHPDATNEKLFF. The rearrangement joins TRBV29-1 to TRBJ1-4; unclear D gene. CDR1 and CDR2 from the germline V gene are SQVTM and ANQGSEA. The CDR3 totals 15 residues. The V end lost 4 bases, the J end lost 0 bases, and 12 bases lay between the germline ends.

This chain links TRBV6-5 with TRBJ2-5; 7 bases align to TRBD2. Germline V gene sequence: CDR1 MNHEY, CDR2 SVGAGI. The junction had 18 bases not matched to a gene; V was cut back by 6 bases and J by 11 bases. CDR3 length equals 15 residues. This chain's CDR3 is CASSQSGGTYNEQYF. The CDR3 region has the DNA TGTGCCAGCAGCCAGTCGGGGGGTACCTACAATGAGCAGTACTTC.

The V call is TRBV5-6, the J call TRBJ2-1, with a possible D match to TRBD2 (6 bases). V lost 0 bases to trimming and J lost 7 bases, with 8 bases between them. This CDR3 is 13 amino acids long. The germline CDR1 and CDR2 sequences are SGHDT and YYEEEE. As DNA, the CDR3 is TGTGCCAGCAGCTTGGTTGCGGGGAATGAGCAGTTCTTC. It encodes CASSLVAGNEQFF.

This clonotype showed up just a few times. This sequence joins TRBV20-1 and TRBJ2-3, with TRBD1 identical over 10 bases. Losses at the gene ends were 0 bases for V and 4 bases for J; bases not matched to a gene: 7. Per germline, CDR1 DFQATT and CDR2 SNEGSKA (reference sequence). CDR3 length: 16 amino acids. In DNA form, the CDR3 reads TGCAGTGCTAGAGAGACATCCGGGACAGGGGCAGATACGCAGTATTTT. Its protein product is CSARETSGTGADTQYF.

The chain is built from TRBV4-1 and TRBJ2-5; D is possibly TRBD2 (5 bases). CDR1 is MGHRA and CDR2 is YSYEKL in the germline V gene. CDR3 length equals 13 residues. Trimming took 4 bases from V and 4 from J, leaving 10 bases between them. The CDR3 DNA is TGCGCCAGCAGCCCCGCGGAGGCAGAGACCCAGTACTTC. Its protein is CASSPAEAETQYF.

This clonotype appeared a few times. CDR3 sequence (DNA): TGTGCCAGCACCTTGACAGGTGGGGCTGAAGCTTTCTTT. Translating gives CASTLTGGAEAFF. This chain uses TRBV6-6 with TRBJ1-1; D may be TRBD1 (6 bases). V lost 7 bases to trimming and J lost 6 bases, with 15 bases between them. Germline loops: CDR1 MNHNY, CDR2 SVGAGI (reference sequence). The CDR3 sequence is 13 residues long.

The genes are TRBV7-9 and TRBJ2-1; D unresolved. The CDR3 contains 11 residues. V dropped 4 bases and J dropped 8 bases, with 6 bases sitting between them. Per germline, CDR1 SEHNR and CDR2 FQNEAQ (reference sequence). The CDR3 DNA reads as TGTGCCAGCAGCTACACCCATGAGCAGTTCTTC. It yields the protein CASSYTHEQFF.

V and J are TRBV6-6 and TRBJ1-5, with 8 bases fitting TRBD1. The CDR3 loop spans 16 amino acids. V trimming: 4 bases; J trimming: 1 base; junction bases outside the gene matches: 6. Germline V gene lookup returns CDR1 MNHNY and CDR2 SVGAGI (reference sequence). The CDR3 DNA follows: TGTGCCAGCAGTTCAGGGGGCGATGGAAGCAATCAGCCCCAGCATTTT. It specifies CASSSGGDGSNQPQHF.

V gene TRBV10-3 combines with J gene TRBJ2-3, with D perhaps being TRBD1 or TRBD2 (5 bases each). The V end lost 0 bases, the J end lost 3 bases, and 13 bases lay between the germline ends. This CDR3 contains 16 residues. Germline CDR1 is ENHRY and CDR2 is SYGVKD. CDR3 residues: CAISESWGSATDTQYF. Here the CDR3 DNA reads TGTGCCATCAGTGAGTCGTGGGGGTCAGCAACAGATACGCAGTATTTT.

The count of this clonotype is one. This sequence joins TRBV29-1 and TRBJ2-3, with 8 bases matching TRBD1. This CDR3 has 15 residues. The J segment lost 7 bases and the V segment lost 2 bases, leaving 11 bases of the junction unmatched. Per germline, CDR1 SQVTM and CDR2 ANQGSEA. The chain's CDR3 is CSVELDREPPNTQYF. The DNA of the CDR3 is TGCAGCGTTGAATTGGACAGGGAACCCCCTAATACGCAGTATTTT.

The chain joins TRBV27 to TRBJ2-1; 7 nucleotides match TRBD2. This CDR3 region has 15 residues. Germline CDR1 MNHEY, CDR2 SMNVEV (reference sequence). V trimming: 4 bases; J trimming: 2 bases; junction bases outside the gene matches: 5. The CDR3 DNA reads TGTGCCAGCAGTTCTCTAGCGGTTGCCTACAATGAGCAGTTCTTC. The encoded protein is CASSSLAVAYNEQFF.

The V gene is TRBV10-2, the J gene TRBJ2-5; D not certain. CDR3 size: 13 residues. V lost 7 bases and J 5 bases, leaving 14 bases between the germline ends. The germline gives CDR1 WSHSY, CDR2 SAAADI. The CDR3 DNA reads TGCGCCAGCATGGTAGGGCCGGTGGAGACCCAGTACTTC. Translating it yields CASMVGPVETQYF.

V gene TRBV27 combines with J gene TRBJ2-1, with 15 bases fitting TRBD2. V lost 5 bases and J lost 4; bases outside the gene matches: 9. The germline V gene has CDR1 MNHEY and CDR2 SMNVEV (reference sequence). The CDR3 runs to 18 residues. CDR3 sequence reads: CASSMGLAGGLRYNEQFF. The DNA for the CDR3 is TGTGCCAGCAGTATGGGACTAGCGGGAGGATTGAGGTACAATGAGCAGTTCTTC.

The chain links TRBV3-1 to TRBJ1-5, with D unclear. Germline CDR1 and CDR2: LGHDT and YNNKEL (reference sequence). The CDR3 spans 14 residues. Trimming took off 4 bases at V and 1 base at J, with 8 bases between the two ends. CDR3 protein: CASSPEESNQPQHF. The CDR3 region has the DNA TGTGCCAGCAGCCCCGAGGAGAGCAATCAGCCCCAGCATTTT.

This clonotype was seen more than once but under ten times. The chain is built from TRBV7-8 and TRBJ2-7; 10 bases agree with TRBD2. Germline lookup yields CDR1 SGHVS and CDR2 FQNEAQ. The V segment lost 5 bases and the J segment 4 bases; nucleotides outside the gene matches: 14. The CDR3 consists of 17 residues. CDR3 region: CASSLGLAGDLGYEQYF. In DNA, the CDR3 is TGTGCCAGCAGCCTGGGGCTAGCGGGAGATTTGGGATACGAGCAGTACTTC.